This entry lists 15 T cell receptor beta chains sequenced from one sample in a study of T cell repertoires in cytomegalovirus infection. Antigens for these TCRs are unknown. TCRdb analysed the reads with MiXCR anew, one entry per CDR3 protein. The table lists hundreds of thousands of distinct CDR3 sequences, about 33% of them singletons. The sequencing here drew on cultured PBMCs, taken from culture after CMV antigen stimulation. The receptors were gathered from a human donor in good health (CMV status not recorded). Some clones in this sample may be carry-over from other donors' samples.

The chain combines TRBV28 with TRBJ2-5; perhaps TRBD1 as D (6 bases). In germline, CDR1 is MDHEN, CDR2 SYDVKM. The CDR3 totals 15 residues. Trimming removed 6 bases at V and 5 bases at J, with 19 bases between. CDR3 DNA: TGTGCCAGCAGGATCATCACAGGGCCCGGGGAGACCCAGTACTTC. It encodes CASRIITGPGETQYF.

There are a few counts of this clonotype. This sequence joins TRBV19 and TRBJ1-5; the D gene is possibly TRBD1 (5 bases). Germline CDR1 reads LNHDA; CDR2 reads SQIVND (reference sequence). V was cut by 9 bases and J by 1 base, with 16 bases left in between. The CDR3 covers 15 residues. CDR3: CASENQGRSNQPQHF. CDR3 DNA: TGTGCCAGCGAAAATCAGGGCAGAAGCAATCAGCCCCAGCATTTT.

V gene TRBV11-2 combines with J gene TRBJ2-1, with D uncertain. Deletions cut 2 bases from V and 4 bases from J, with 6 bases between. This CDR3 contains 13 residues. CDR1 is SGHAT and CDR2 is FQNNGV in the germline V gene. The CDR3, as DNA: TGTGCCAGCAGCTTACTGGATTACAATGAGCAGTTCTTC. Translated: CASSLLDYNEQFF.

This clonotype was seen a few times. The chain employs TRBV7-2 and TRBJ1-1, with D perhaps matching TRBD1 (5 bases). With 6 bases removed from V and 1 base from J, the gap between germline ends came to 18 bases. Germline V gene lookup returns CDR1 SGHTA and CDR2 FQGNSA. The CDR3 extends over 16 amino acids. The CDR3 reads CASSQTLMGPNTEAFF. CDR3 coding DNA: TGTGCCAGCAGTCAGACGCTTATGGGACCGAACACTGAAGCTTTCTTT.

There are a few counts of this clonotype. The V call is TRBV29-1, the J call TRBJ1-1, with no clear D. V gave up 5 bases and J gave up 4 bases, with 17 bases separating them. The V gene's germline CDR1 is SQVTM and CDR2 ANQGSEA. The CDR3 is made up of 14 amino acids. The CDR3 reads CSVPNVQDFTEAFF. CDR3 bases: TGCAGCGTTCCGAATGTTCAAGATTTCACTGAAGCTTTCTTT. Based on the CDR3 plus reference TRBV29-1 and TRBJ1-1, the full variable domain is SAVISQKPSRDICQRGTSLTIQCQVDSQVTMMFWYRQQPGQSLTLIATANQGSEATYESGFVIDKFPISRPNLTFSTLTVSNMSPEDSSIYLCSVPNVQDFTEAFFGQGTRLTVV.

The chain is built from TRBV5-4 and TRBJ1-4; no firm D call. V was cut by 4 bases and J by 6 bases, with 16 bases left in between. Germline V CDR1 and CDR2: SGHNT, YYREEE (reference sequence). The CDR3 totals 15 residues. In DNA form, the CDR3 reads TGTGCCAGCAGCCACGGAGACACTCGGGATGAAAAACTGTTTTTT. It encodes CASSHGDTRDEKLFF.

The V and J genes are TRBV7-6 and TRBJ1-4; no reliable D call. The ends were cut back, 3 bases at V and 7 bases at J, with 12 bases in the middle. The CDR3 is 14 residues long. Germline assignment: CDR1 SGHVS and CDR2 FNYEAQ. The CDR3 loop is CASSFAGIGEKLFF. CDR3 bases: TGTGCCAGCAGCTTCGCCGGGATCGGTGAAAAACTGTTTTTT.

V usage is TRBV30 and J usage is TRBJ1-5, with D unclear. Between the trimmed V and J ends, which lost 3 bases and 0 bases, there was a span of 15 bases. CDR3 size: 16 residues. Germline V gene lookup returns CDR1 GTSNPN and CDR2 SVGIG (reference sequence). DNA for the CDR3: TGTGCCTGGAGCAGATTCGACCTATTTAGCAATCAGCCCCAGCATTTT. Encoded protein: CAWSRFDLFSNQPQHF.

The V call is TRBV9, the J call TRBJ2-2; D not certain. Trimming removed 0 bases at V and 4 bases at J, with 4 bases between. This CDR3 is built from 13 residues. Germline V gene sequence: CDR1 SGDLS, CDR2 YYNGEE. The CDR3 nucleotides read TGTGCCAGCAGCGTAGAGGCCACCGGGGAGCTGTTTTTT. This sequence encodes CASSVEATGELFF.

The chain links TRBV12-5 to TRBJ1-2; no definite D call. The length of the CDR3 is 12 residues. Trimming took off 5 bases at V and 4 bases at J, with 8 bases between the two ends. Germline CDR1 and CDR2: LGHNT and FRNRAP. CDR3 amino acids: CASGPVGYGYTF. CDR3 nucleotides: TGTGCTAGTGGTCCAGTGGGCTATGGCTACACCTTC.

The chain employs TRBV7-2 and TRBJ2-3; 11 positions agree with TRBD2. The CDR3 runs 16 residues. CDR1 SGHTA and CDR2 FQGNSA come from the germline V gene. V was clipped by 6 bases and J by 1 base; unmatched bases: 6. CDR3 sequence reads: CASSLTSGVRTDTQYF. The CDR3 DNA is TGTGCCAGCAGTCTGACTAGCGGGGTCCGCACAGATACGCAGTATTTT.

There are many counts of this clonotype. This chain joins TRBV7-2 and TRBJ1-4, with TRBD1 identical over 10 bases. From germline, CDR1 is SGHTA and CDR2 FQGNSA. The CDR3 runs to 14 residues. Trimming at V came to 4 bases and at J to 7 bases, leaving 3 bases not matched to a gene. For the CDR3, the DNA is TGTGCCAGCAGCTCGGACAGGGGGAGTGAAAAACTGTTTTTT. The encoded protein is CASSSDRGSEKLFF.

This clonotype turned up a few times. The chain carries TRBV18 and TRBJ2-1, with D possibly TRBD2 on 6 matching bases. From germline, CDR1 is KGHSH and CDR2 LQKENI. V lost 4 bases to trimming and J lost 5 bases, with 9 bases between them. CDR3 length: 13 amino acids. CDR3 coding DNA: TGTGCCAGCTCACGCCGGGAGAACAATGAGCAGTTCTTC. It specifies CASSRRENNEQFF.

The chain recombines TRBV29-1 with TRBJ2-1, with 7 bases identical to TRBD2. CDR1 and CDR2 from the germline V gene are SQVTM and ANQGSEA. The CDR3 loop spans 14 amino acids. With 4 bases clipped from V and 7 bases from J, the junction kept 10 bases outside the gene matches. CDR3 protein: CSVVREGLSNEQFF. The CDR3 DNA follows: TGCAGCGTTGTAAGGGAGGGCCTGTCTAATGAGCAGTTCTTC.

V is TRBV7-3 and J is TRBJ2-5; D not certain. V lost 0 bases, J lost 2 bases, and 7 bases lay in between. The length of the CDR3 is 14 residues. CDR1 is SGHTA, CDR2 FQGTGA, per germline. The chain's CDR3 is CASSLTGPQETQYF. Written as DNA, the CDR3 is TGTGCCAGCAGCTTAACGGGTCCTCAAGAGACCCAGTACTTC. Combining the CDR3 with reference TRBV7-3 and TRBJ2-5 gives the whole variable domain GAGVSQTPSNKVTEKGKYVELRCDPISGHTALYWYRQSLGQGPEFLIYFQGTGAADDSGLPNDRFFAVRPEGSVSTLKIQRTERGDSAVYLCASSLTGPQETQYFGPGTRLLVL.